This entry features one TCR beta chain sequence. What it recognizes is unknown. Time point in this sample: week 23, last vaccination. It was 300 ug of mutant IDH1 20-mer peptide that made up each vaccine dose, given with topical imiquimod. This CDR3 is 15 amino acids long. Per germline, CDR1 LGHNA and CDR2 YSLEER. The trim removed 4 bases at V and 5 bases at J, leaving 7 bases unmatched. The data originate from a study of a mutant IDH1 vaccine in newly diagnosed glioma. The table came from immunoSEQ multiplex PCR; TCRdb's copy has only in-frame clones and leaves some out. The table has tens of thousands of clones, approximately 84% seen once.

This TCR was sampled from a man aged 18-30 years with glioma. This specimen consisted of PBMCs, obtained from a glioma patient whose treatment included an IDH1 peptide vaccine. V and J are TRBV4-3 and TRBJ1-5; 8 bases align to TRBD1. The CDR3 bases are TGCGCCAGCAGCCCGCTGGACAGGGTGGATCAGCCCCAGCATTTT. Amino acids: CASSPLDRVDQPQHF.